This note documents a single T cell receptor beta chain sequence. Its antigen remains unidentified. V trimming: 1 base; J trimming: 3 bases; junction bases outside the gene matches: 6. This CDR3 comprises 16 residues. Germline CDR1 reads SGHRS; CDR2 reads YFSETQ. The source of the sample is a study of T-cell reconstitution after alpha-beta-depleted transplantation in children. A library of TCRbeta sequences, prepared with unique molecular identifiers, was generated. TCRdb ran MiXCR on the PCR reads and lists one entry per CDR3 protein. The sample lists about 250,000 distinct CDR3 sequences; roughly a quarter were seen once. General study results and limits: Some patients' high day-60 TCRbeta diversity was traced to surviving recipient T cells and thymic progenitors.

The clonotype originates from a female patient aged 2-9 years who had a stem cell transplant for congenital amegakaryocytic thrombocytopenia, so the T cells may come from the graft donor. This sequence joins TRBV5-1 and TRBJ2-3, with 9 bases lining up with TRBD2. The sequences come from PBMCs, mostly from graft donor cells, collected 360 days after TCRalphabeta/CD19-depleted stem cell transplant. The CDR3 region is CASSLNAGGRTDTQYF. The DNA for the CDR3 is TGCGCCAGCAGCTTGAATGCGGGGGGGAGGACAGATACGCAGTATTTT.